Listed here are 25 T cell receptor beta chains from one sample, sequenced in a study of T-cell memory formation after mild COVID-19. TCRdb called the 5' RACE reads again in MiXCR, with one record for every CDR3 protein. The table shows about 200,000 distinct CDR3 sequences, with about a sixth occurring only once. The sequenced material came from PBMCs or a T cell subset sorted from them (not recorded which). These receptors were collected from an adult woman who had mild COVID-19 (a few samples of this study predate the infection). Cell type and time point are not known.

This clonotype was seen only a few times. This chain connects TRBV11-2 to TRBJ2-1; 12 positions agree with TRBD2. Germline lookup yields CDR1 SGHAT and CDR2 FQNNGV. The CDR3 spans 15 residues. V lost 5 bases to trimming and J lost 8 bases; unmatched junction nucleotides: 7. CDR3 sequence (DNA): TGTGCCAGCAGCCGGACTAGCGGGGTACGGGATGAGCAGTTCTTC. Protein: CASSRTSGVRDEQFF. The whole variable domain, remainder taken from reference TRBV11-2 and TRBJ2-1, is EAGVAQSPRYKIIEKRQSVAFWCNPISGHATLYWYQQILGQGPKLLIQFQNNGVVDDSQLPKDRFSAERLKGVDSTLKIQPAKLEDSAVYLCASSRTSGVRDEQFFGPGTRLTVL.

This clonotype was seen a few times. One junction end disagrees with the germline gene, perhaps due to a read error. The chain uses TRBV7-2 and TRBJ2-3; the D gene is possibly TRBD2 (6 bases). The CDR3 totals 12 residues. CDR1 is SGHTA, CDR2 FQGNSA, per germline. The CDR3 bases are TGTGCCAGCAGCCCGGAGGGCAATACGCATTATTTT. Its translation is CASSPEGNTHYF.

This clonotype came up a few times. The chain employs TRBV10-3 and TRBJ2-1; TRBD2 is a possible D gene (6 bases). Trimming took off 2 bases at V and 9 bases at J, with 20 bases between the two ends. Germline assignment: CDR1 ENHRY and CDR2 SYGVKD. The CDR3 consists of 16 residues. The CDR3 spells CAISEKGGRGGSEQFF. Here the CDR3 DNA reads TGTGCCATCAGTGAGAAGGGAGGTCGTGGGGGTAGTGAGCAGTTCTTC.

The V call is TRBV6-6, the J call TRBJ1-1; TRBD1 aligns across 7 bases. Trimming at V came to 7 bases and at J to 8 bases, leaving 13 bases not matched to a gene. CDR1 and CDR2 from the germline V gene are MNHNY and SVGAGI (reference sequence). The CDR3 totals 14 residues. This CDR3 is CASNKGATGREAFF. The CDR3 DNA follows: TGTGCCAGCAATAAGGGGGCTACGGGGAGAGAAGCTTTCTTT.

This clonotype was recorded a few times. The rearrangement joins TRBV7-9 to TRBJ1-1; TRBD1 is a possible D gene (6 bases). The V and J ends lost 5 bases and 3 bases respectively, with 19 bases between them. In germline, CDR1 is SEHNR, CDR2 FQNEAQ (reference sequence). The CDR3 contains 16 residues. The CDR3 coding sequence is TGTGCCAGCAGCGTCGGGCAGGGGAGGGGTGACACTGAAGCTTTCTTT. Translated: CASSVGQGRGDTEAFF. Full variable domain (rest looked up from reference TRBV7-9 and TRBJ1-1): DTGVSQNPRHKITKRGQNVTFRCDPISEHNRLYWYRQTLGQGPEFLTYFQNEAQLEKSRLLSDRFSAERPKGSFSTLEIQRTEQGDSAMYLCASSVGQGRGDTEAFFGQGTRLTVV.

The genes are TRBV9 and TRBJ2-7; 7 nucleotides match TRBD1. CDR1 is SGDLS and CDR2 is YYNGEE in the germline V gene. J lost 0 bases, V lost 4 bases, and 7 bases had no gene match. The CDR3 runs 15 residues. Written as DNA, the CDR3 is TGTGCCAGCAGCACAGGGACAGTTAGCTCCTACGAGCAGTACTTC. It specifies CASSTGTVSSYEQYF.

The chain recombines TRBV20-1 with TRBJ2-2; D not certain. Germline CDR1 is DFQATT and CDR2 is SNEGSKA (reference sequence). The length of the CDR3 is 13 residues. V lost 5 bases and J 6 bases, leaving 13 bases between the germline ends. For the CDR3, the DNA is TGCAGTGCTGCCCGTCAAGGCTCCGGGGAGCTGTTTTTT. Translated: CSAARQGSGELFF.

There are a few counts of this clonotype. The chain links TRBV5-4 to TRBJ2-3; tentatively, D is TRBD2 (6 bases). Between the trimmed V and J ends, which lost 4 bases and 8 bases, there was a span of 14 bases. CDR1 is SGHNT and CDR2 is YYREEE in the germline V gene (reference sequence). The CDR3 length is 13 residues. CDR3 sequence: CASSGRTAPTQYF. In DNA form, the CDR3 reads TGTGCCAGCAGCGGGAGGACGGCCCCTACGCAGTATTTT. Full variable domain (missing parts from reference TRBV5-4 and TRBJ2-3): ETGVTQSPTHLIKTRGQQVTLRCSSQSGHNTVSWYQQALGQGPQFIFQYYREEENGRGNFPPRFSGLQFPNYSSELNVNALELDDSALYLCASSGRTAPTQYFGPGTRLTVL.

This rearrangement joins TRBV5-1 to TRBJ2-3; no definite D call. From germline, CDR1 is SGHRS and CDR2 YFSETQ. This CDR3 contains 12 residues. V was pared by 0 bases and J by 4 bases, with 3 bases between. The CDR3: CASSLVPDTQYF. The CDR3, as DNA: TGCGCCAGCAGCTTGGTGCCAGATACGCAGTATTTT. The whole variable domain, filled in from reference TRBV5-1 and TRBJ2-3, reads KAGVTQTPRYLIKTRGQQVTLSCSPISGHRSVSWYQQTPGQGLQFLFEYFSETQRNKGNFPGRFSGRQFSNSRSEMNVSTLELGDSALYLCASSLVPDTQYFGPGTRLTVL.

This sequence joins TRBV10-3 and TRBJ2-3; D unresolved. The CDR3 sequence is 11 residues long. The germline CDR1 and CDR2 sequences are ENHRY and SYGVKD. V was pared by 11 bases and J by 3 bases, with 9 bases between. CDR3 DNA: TGTGCCTCAGCAGTTACAGATACGCAGTATTTT. This codes for CASAVTDTQYF.

This chain connects TRBV3-1 to TRBJ2-7, with D perhaps matching TRBD2 (7 bases). The germline V and J ends were trimmed by 11 bases and 3 bases, with 17 bases remaining between them. Germline CDR1 is LGHDT and CDR2 is YNNKEL (reference sequence). The length of the CDR3 is 13 residues. CDR3 amino acids: CAASGGGNYEQYF. DNA of the CDR3: TGTGCCGCATCGGGGGGCGGTAACTACGAGCAGTACTTC.

The chain recombines TRBV3-1 with TRBJ1-1; D remains ambiguous. The germline V gene encodes CDR1 LGHDT and CDR2 YNNKEL (reference sequence). With 1 base removed from V and 6 bases from J, the gap between germline ends came to 9 bases. This CDR3 has 13 amino acids. The CDR3 sequence is CASSQATGAEAFF. In DNA, the CDR3 is TGTGCCAGCAGCCAAGCGACTGGGGCTGAAGCTTTCTTT. The whole variable domain, remainder taken from reference TRBV3-1 and TRBJ1-1, is DTAVSQTPKYLVTQMGNDKSIKCEQNLGHDTMYWYKQDSKKFLKIMFSYNNKELIINETVPNRFSPKSPDKAHLNLHINSLELGDSAVYFCASSQATGAEAFFGQGTRLTVV.

The chain has TRBV6-5 and TRBJ1-5; D possibly corresponds to TRBD1 (5 bases). The CDR3 runs to 16 residues. Germline V gene data show CDR1 as MNHEY and CDR2 as SVGAGI. Trimming pared 0 bases from V and 4 bases from J, leaving 13 bases between. CDR3 loop: CASSYSVPRANQPQHF. For the CDR3, the DNA is TGTGCCAGCAGTTACTCGGTCCCCAGGGCTAATCAGCCCCAGCATTTT.

This clonotype came up a few times. V usage is TRBV10-3 and J usage is TRBJ2-1; D could derive from TRBD1 or TRBD2 (6 bases each). CDR3 size: 15 residues. CDR1 is ENHRY, CDR2 SYGVKD, per germline. V lost 7 bases to trimming and J lost 7 bases, with 20 bases between them. In DNA, the CDR3 is TGTGCCATCACCCCTGGAGGAACAGGGAGGAATGAGCAGTTCTTC. Translating gives CAITPGGTGRNEQFF.

CDR3 sequence: CAIMGSTDTQYF. CDR3 sequence (DNA): TGTGCCATCATGGGAAGCACAGATACGCAGTATTTT. This sequence joins TRBV10-3 and TRBJ2-3; D not resolved. The length of the CDR3 is 12 residues. The germline gives CDR1 ENHRY, CDR2 SYGVKD. The V gene lost 7 bases and the J gene lost 0 bases, with 5 bases spanning the gap.

The genes are TRBV15 and TRBJ2-3; TRBD2 matches 12 bases. This CDR3 has 17 amino acids. With V trimmed by 5 bases and J by 0 bases, 6 bases remained unmatched. Looked up from germline, CDR1 is LNHNV and CDR2 is YYDKDF (reference sequence). The CDR3 DNA reads TGTGCCACCAGCGGACTAGCGGGGACTCCTAGCACAGATACGCAGTATTTT. Amino acid sequence: CATSGLAGTPSTDTQYF.

V is TRBV2 and J is TRBJ2-1; D gene unclear. The germline V and J ends were trimmed by 7 bases and 0 bases, with 10 bases remaining between them. CDR1 and CDR2 from the germline V gene are SNHLY and FYNNEI. This CDR3 spans 14 amino acids. The CDR3 coding sequence is TGTGCCAGCATCTCGCCATCCTCCTACAATGAGCAGTTCTTC. Protein sequence: CASISPSSYNEQFF.

The V gene is TRBV29-1, the J gene TRBJ2-5; TRBD2 matches 9 bases. This CDR3 comprises 14 residues. J gave up 0 bases and V 4 bases, and 3 bases lay outside the gene matches. From germline, CDR1 is SQVTM and CDR2 ANQGSEA. For the CDR3, the DNA is TGCAGCGTTGGGGCGGGGGGGAACCAAGAGACCCAGTACTTC. Amino acid sequence: CSVGAGGNQETQYF. The full variable domain, its missing parts supplied by reference TRBV29-1 and TRBJ2-5, is SAVISQKPSRDICQRGTSLTIQCQVDSQVTMMFWYRQQPGQSLTLIATANQGSEATYESGFVIDKFPISRPNLTFSTLTVSNMSPEDSSIYLCSVGAGGNQETQYFGPGTRLLVL.

The gene calls are TRBV6-1 and TRBJ1-1; a weak D match, TRBD1 (5 bases). CDR3 length equals 12 residues. V was pared by 8 bases and J by 1 base, with 8 bases between. The V gene's germline CDR1 is MNHNS and CDR2 SASEGT. CDR3 nucleotide sequence: TGTGCCAGCGACAGTTCGAACACTGAAGCTTTCTTT. Residues: CASDSSNTEAFF.

For this clonotype: In this CDR3 the conserved last residue, phenylalanine or tryptophan, is missing, so a read error is likely. The chain recombines TRBV29-1 with TRBJ1-1; D possibly corresponds to TRBD1 (5 bases). CDR1 and CDR2 from the germline V gene are SQVTM and ANQGSEA. The CDR3 covers 14 residues. Trimming took 5 bases from V and 5 from J, leaving 18 bases between them. The CDR3 DNA sequence: TGCAGCGTTTATCCGCATGGTTGGGGGACTGAAGCTTTCTAT. This translates into CSVYPHGWGTEAFY.

This clonotype showed up just a few times. The gene calls are TRBV9 and TRBJ2-7; 10 nucleotides line up with TRBD1. V shed 4 bases and J 0 bases; nucleotides not matched to a gene: 4. The CDR3 contains 15 residues. Germline CDR1 SGDLS, CDR2 YYNGEE. The CDR3 DNA reads TGTGCCAGCAGCCCTCGACAGGGGGCCTCCTACGAGCAGTACTTC. Translated, it gives CASSPRQGASYEQYF.

In its sample, this clonotype was seen many times. V gene TRBV4-3 combines with J gene TRBJ1-5; D is unclear. The ends were cut back, 0 bases at V and 6 bases at J, with 6 bases in the middle. CDR3 length equals 13 residues. Germline CDR1 and CDR2: LGHNA and YSLEER. The CDR3 coding sequence is TGCGCCAGCAGCCAAGAATGGGGTCAGCCCCAGCATTTT. This translates into CASSQEWGQPQHF.

The chain joins TRBV7-6 to TRBJ2-7; perhaps TRBD2 as D (5 bases). The V gene lost 5 bases and the J gene lost 3 bases, with 11 bases spanning the gap. This CDR3 contains 13 residues. Germline V gives CDR1 SGHVS, CDR2 FNYEAQ. The CDR3 spells CASSPGSFYEQYF. The CDR3, as DNA: TGTGCCAGCAGCCCGGGAAGTTTCTACGAGCAGTACTTC.

This clonotype was seen only a few times. The rearrangement links TRBV20-1 to TRBJ2-3; no clear D. Trimming removed 4 bases at V and 6 bases at J, with 20 bases between. This CDR3 is built from 15 residues. The germline V gene encodes CDR1 DFQATT and CDR2 SNEGSKA (reference sequence). Here the CDR3 reads CSATHTLSVVDTQYF. The CDR3, as DNA: TGCAGTGCTACCCATACCCTTAGTGTGGTGGATACGCAGTATTTT.

This clonotype turned up a few times. The chain employs TRBV11-2 and TRBJ2-2; perhaps TRBD1 as D (6 bases). The ends were cut back, 5 bases at V and 4 bases at J, with 11 bases in the middle. Germline-derived CDR1 and CDR2 are SGHAT and FQNNGV. The CDR3 runs to 14 residues. The CDR3 is CASSVQGSTGELFF. The CDR3 DNA reads as TGTGCCAGCAGCGTACAGGGATCCACCGGGGAGCTGTTTTTT.